A selection of T cell receptor beta chains follows, all from one sample in a study of T cells in Graves' hyperthyroidism and ophthalmopathy. TCRdb ran MiXCR on the multiplex PCR reads and lists one entry per CDR3 protein. The sample has around 620,000 distinct CDR3 sequences; around 15% are singletons. Sequenced material: blood. The receptors stem from a woman in her thirties with Graves' hyperthyroidism. The CDR3 runs from the conserved cysteine through the conserved F or W. A D gene is named only where the DNA matches it firmly. The size of a clone is reported for some rows only, either as once, few or many, or as a class for expanded clones.

TRBV19	TRBJ2-5	few	TRBD2	TGTGCCAGTAGAACTAGCGGTGACGAGACCCAGTACTTC	CASRTSGDETQYF
TRBV7-6	TRBJ2-3	.	TRBD1	TGTGCCAGCAGCAAGCCGGGACAGGGTTTCACAGATACGCAGTATTTT	CASSKPGQGFTDTQYF
TRBV28	TRBJ2-3	many	TRBD2	TGTGCCAGCAGCCCTGTAGTGCCGGGACTAGCGGGAGTGCGTAGCACAGATACGCAGTATTTT	CASSPVVPGLAGVRSTDTQYF
TRBV5-1	TRBJ1-1	.	.	TGCGCCAGCAGCTGGGTACAGGGTAGAGGGACTGAAGCTTTCTTT	CASSWVQGRGTEAFF
TRBV3-1	TRBJ1-1	.	TRBD1	TGTGCCAGCAGCCAAATTGGAGGGGGCGGCACTGAAGCTTTCTTT	CASSQIGGGGTEAFF
TRBV2	TRBJ2-5	many	TRBD1	TGTGCCAGCAGTGCGGAACAGGGGGCAAGGGAGACCCAGTACTTC	CASSAEQGARETQYF
TRBV4-1	TRBJ2-5	few	TRBD1	TGCGCCAGCAGCCTGGAGACAGGGGAAGAGACCCAGTACTTC	CASSLETGEETQYF
TRBV20-1	TRBJ1-6	few	.	TGCAGTGCTAGAGATAAGCAGGGTTATAATTCACCCCTCCACTTT	CSARDKQGYNSPLHF
TRBV7-9	TRBJ1-1	.	.	TGTGCCAGCAGCTTAGTATTAGGTAGGAGCACTGAAGCTTTCTTT	CASSLVLGRSTEAFF
TRBV5-1	TRBJ2-1	few	.	TGCGCCAGCAGCAGGGGGAACTCCTACAATGAGCAGTTCTTC	CASSRGNSYNEQFF
TRBV20-1	TRBJ2-3	.	.	TGCAGTGCTAGAGTATGGGACAACACAGATACGCAGTATTTT	CSARVWDNTDTQYF
TRBV20-1	TRBJ2-7	many	.	TGCAGTGCTAGAGCCTGGCCTGTCAGTACCTACGAGCAGTACTTC	CSARAWPVSTYEQYF
TRBV28	TRBJ2-3	many	.	TGTGCCAGCAGTTTATGGAGAGTCAGCACAGATACGCAGTATTTT	CASSLWRVSTDTQYF
TRBV30	TRBJ1-2	.	.	TGTGCCTGGAGTGTTTACGCCTATGGCTACACCTTC	CAWSVYAYGYTF
TRBV18	TRBJ2-7	many	.	TGTGCCAGCTCAGAACAGGAATCCTACGAGCAGTACTTC	CASSEQESYEQYF
TRBV7-9	TRBJ1-2	.	.	TGTGCCAGCGTGGGAGGAGACTATGGCTACACCTTC	CASVGGDYGYTF
TRBV18	TRBJ1-1	.	.	TGTGCCAGCTCACCAAGGATTACGGGTGCGGACACTGAAGCTTTCTTT	CASSPRITGADTEAFF
TRBV14	TRBJ1-3	many	TRBD1	TGTGCCAGCAGCCGGGACAGCTCCTCTGGAAACACCATATATTTT	CASSRDSSSGNTIYF
TRBV30	TRBJ1-6	many	TRBD1	TGTGCCTGGAGCCGGGACAGGACTAATTCACCCCTCCACTTT	CAWSRDRTNSPLHF
TRBV7-2	TRBJ2-7	many	.	TGTGCCAGCAGCCCCCTCCGGGGTGTCCACGAGCAGTACTTC	CASSPLRGVHEQYF
TRBV28	TRBJ1-4	many	TRBD1	TGTGCCAGCAGTTCCGGGACAGGGATTGAAAAACTGTTTTTT	CASSSGTGIEKLFF
TRBV7-2	TRBJ1-2	few	.	TGTGCCAGCAGCTTACTCCGGGACGTCCCCATATATGGCTACACCTTC	CASSLLRDVPIYGYTF
TRBV12-3/TRBV12-4	TRBJ2-7	many	TRBD2	TGTGCCAGCAGTTTAAGGACTAGCGGACGTTCCTACGAGCAGTACTTC	CASSLRTSGRSYEQYF
TRBV20-1	TRBJ2-1	many	TRBD2	TGCAGTGCCAGGGGGACTAGCGGAGGGAATGAGCAGTTCTTC	CSARGTSGGNEQFF
TRBV20-1	TRBJ2-1	many	.	TGCAGTGCTAGGGCGCCGCGGAGCCTGAATGAGCAGTTCTTC	CSARAPRSLNEQFF
TRBV27	TRBJ1-1	.	TRBD1	TGTGCCAGCAGTCCACTAGACAGGGTAGGCACTGAAGCTTTCTTT	CASSPLDRVGTEAFF
TRBV3-1	TRBJ2-1	many	.	TGTGCCAGCAGCCAAGAGGCCGGACAAAGCTCCTACAATGAGCAGTTCTTC	CASSQEAGQSSYNEQFF
TRBV24-1	TRBJ2-7	many	.	TGTGCCACCAGTGATTGTCTAGACTTCTACGAGCAGTACTTC	CATSDCLDFYEQYF
TRBV3-1	TRBJ2-7	many	TRBD1	TGTGCCAGCAGCCATACCGGGACAGGGTATGGCACCTACGAGCAGTACTTC	CASSHTGTGYGTYEQYF
TRBV3-1	TRBJ2-7	many	.	TGTGCCAGCAGCCAGGGGTCATCTTCGGGTGGGGAGCAGTACTTC	CASSQGSSSGGEQYF
TRBV28	TRBJ2-6	few	.	TGTGCCAGCACCGATGGGGGACTCGGTCGGAGAGGGGCCAACGTCCTGACTTTC	CASTDGGLGRRGANVLTF
TRBV2	TRBJ1-1	many	.	TGTGCCACTCGGACGGTCCGGGGCACTGAAGCTTTCTTT	CATRTVRGTEAFF
TRBV6-4	TRBJ1-1	few	TRBD1	TGTGCCAGCAGTTCGGGACAGGGGATCTCTGAAGCTTTCTTT	CASSSGQGISEAFF
TRBV29-1	TRBJ2-2	few	.	TGCAGCGTTGAACCGCGGGGTCCGAACACCGGGGAGCTGTTTTTT	CSVEPRGPNTGELFF
TRBV20-1	TRBJ2-7	many	.	TGCAGTGCTAGCTCCCTAACGGGAGTGGAGCAGTACTTC	CSASSLTGVEQYF
TRBV28	TRBJ2-4	many	TRBD1	TGTGCCAGCAGTTCTCCTCTTGGACAGGGACCTGAAAACATTCAGTACTTC	CASSSPLGQGPENIQYF
TRBV18	TRBJ1-3	few	.	TGTGCCAGCTCACCCCTCACCCGGGGACATCAGGGAAACACCATATATTTT	CASSPLTRGHQGNTIYF
TRBV9	TRBJ1-5	few	.	TGTGCCAGCAGCGTAGATATCGGGGCTAATCAGCCCCAGCATTTT	CASSVDIGANQPQHF
TRBV2	TRBJ2-5	many	.	TGTGCCAGCAGTGAGGGGCATGAAGAGACCCAGTACTTC	CASSEGHEETQYF
TRBV6-2/TRBV6-3	TRBJ2-7	many	.	TGTGCCAGCAGCCGGGACTCCCATCAACCCTACGAGCAGTACTTC	CASSRDSHQPYEQYF
TRBV12-3/TRBV12-4	TRBJ1-2	.	TRBD1	TGTGTCAGCAACCTTCCCGAGACAGGGTTGAGCTACACCTTC	CVSNLPETGLSYTF
TRBV7-9	TRBJ1-4	few	.	TGTGCCAGCAGGGGCCCCCTCGGGGGAGCAACTAATGAAAAACTGTTTTTT	CASRGPLGGATNEKLFF
TRBV7-9	TRBJ1-5	few	.	TGTGCCAGCAGCACGATGGGCGGTAGCAATCAGCCCCAGCATTTT	CASSTMGGSNQPQHF
TRBV5-1	TRBJ2-2	many	TRBD2	TGCGCCAGCACCCCGATCCCGGGGACTAGCTCCACCGGGGAGCTGTTTTTT	CASTPIPGTSSTGELFF
TRBV9	TRBJ2-4	.	TRBD1	TGTGCCAGCAGCGTAGAGGGACAGGGGGCTGACATTCAGTACTTC	CASSVEGQGADIQYF
TRBV28	TRBJ2-5	many	TRBD2	TGTGCCAGCAGGCCCCCAATTCGGACTAGCGGGAGTTGGTGGGAGACCCAGTACTTC	CASRPPIRTSGSWWETQYF
TRBV27	TRBJ2-1	many	.	TGTGCCAGCAGTTTCATTGCGAGACAGATCTACAATGAGCAGTTCTTC	CASSFIARQIYNEQFF
TRBV3-1	TRBJ2-1	many	.	TGTGCCAGCAGCCAAGATGTTTTCTACAATGAGCAGTTCTTC	CASSQDVFYNEQFF